Included here is one T cell receptor beta chain sequence, with context. These data belong to a study of molecular identifiers for immune sequencing clone quantification. TCRdb reanalysed the PCR reads using MiXCR and keeps one entry per CDR3 protein. The data hold hundreds of thousands of distinct CDR3 sequences, with over 25% observed a single time. Trimming cost V 1 base and J 7 bases, with 11 bases left between them. This CDR3 comprises 13 residues. Looked up from germline, CDR1 is MNHNS and CDR2 is SASEGT. Naive CD8 T cells were sorted as CD8+CD4-CCR7+CD45RA+. This clonotype originated in a human donor in good health. Some libraries in this study had Jurkat cell RNA spiked in. The chain is built from TRBV6-1 and TRBJ2-7, with D uncertain. The specimen sequenced was naive CD8+ T cells from blood, with Jurkat cell RNA spiked in. Subset defined: FACS-sorted CD8+CD4-CCR7+CD45RA+ naive T cells. The CDR3 nucleotides read TGTGCCAGCAGTGAAGTGGTCGGGCTGGAGCAGTACTTC. Encoded protein: CASSEVVGLEQYF.